These 30 T cell receptor beta chains share one sample of origin, sequenced in a study of glioma-infiltrating T cells. Using RNA template, CDR3s of TCR alpha and beta were amplified with iRepertoire arm-PCR. TCRdb re-analysed the multiplex PCR reads in MiXCR, keeping a single row per CDR3 protein. The data show some 93,000 distinct CDR3 sequences, with 40% seen just once and 35% to 40% held by the top ten. Sequences were obtained from glioma tissue, nonneoplastic brain tissue, or PBMCs (not recorded which). These receptors originate from a human donor with low-grade glioma or glioblastoma, undergoing nonglioma brain surgery, or in good health (not recorded which).

The gene calls are TRBV7-9 and TRBJ2-1, with a possible D match to TRBD2 (6 bases). The V gene's germline CDR1 is SEHNR and CDR2 FQNEAQ (reference sequence). V was pared by 0 bases and J by 2 bases, with 8 bases between. This CDR3 spans 15 amino acids. The CDR3 region is CASSLAAGTYNEQFF. DNA of the CDR3: TGTGCCAGCAGCTTAGCGGCGGGGACCTACAATGAGCAGTTCTTC.

This clonotype was detected many times. V usage is TRBV19 and J usage is TRBJ2-7; 7 nucleotides line up with TRBD1. V gave up 5 bases and J gave up 3 bases; unmatched junction bases: 7. Germline-derived CDR1 and CDR2 are LNHDA and SQIVND (reference sequence). The CDR3 covers 14 residues. Here the CDR3 reads CASSVRDRDYEQYF. DNA of the CDR3: TGTGCCAGTAGTGTCCGGGACAGAGACTACGAGCAGTACTTC.

About this clonotype itself: One end of the junction varies from germline; a read error may be responsible. This chain links TRBV6-2 or TRBV6-3 with TRBJ2-1, with D uncertain. The CDR3 length is 13 residues. From germline, CDR1 is MNHEY and CDR2 SVGEGT. The CDR3 spells CDSSLGGTYEQFF. In DNA, the CDR3 is TGTGACAGCAGTTTAGGCGGAACCTACGAGCAGTTCTTC.

This clonotype was observed many times. The V call is TRBV6-6, the J call TRBJ2-7; 10 bases line up with TRBD1. The V segment lost 0 bases and the J segment 3 bases; nucleotides outside the gene matches: 2. The CDR3 is made up of 15 amino acids. Germline V gives CDR1 MNHNY, CDR2 SVGAGI (reference sequence). The CDR3 nucleotides read TGTGCCAGCAGTTACTCGACAGGGGGCTTCTACGAGCAGTACTTC. Encoded protein: CASSYSTGGFYEQYF.

The rearrangement uses TRBV18 and TRBJ2-7; the D call may be TRBD1 or TRBD2 (6 bases each). V lost 6 bases and J lost 3, with 12 bases in between. CDR3 length: 13 residues. Germline V gene data show CDR1 as KGHSH and CDR2 as LQKENI. CDR3 sequence reads: CASSLGGVYEQYF. In DNA form, the CDR3 reads TGTGCCAGCTCGCTCGGGGGCGTCTACGAGCAGTACTTC. The whole variable domain, filled in from reference TRBV18 and TRBJ2-7, reads NAGVMQNPRHLVRRRGQEARLRCSPMKGHSHVYWYRQLPEEGLKFMVYLQKENIIDESGMPKERFSAEFPKEGPSILRIQQVVRGDSAAYFCASSLGGVYEQYFGPGTRLTVT.

The V call is TRBV6-2 or TRBV6-3, the J call TRBJ2-1, with unresolved D. CDR3 size: 14 residues. In germline, CDR1 is MNHEY, CDR2 SVGEGT. V lost 2 bases and J 8 bases, leaving 13 bases between the germline ends. The CDR3 nucleotides are TGTGCCAGCAGTTACGGATCTGGAAACTATGAGCAGTTCTTC. Translating gives CASSYGSGNYEQFF.

To note about this clonotype: One end of the junction fails to match germline, which may point to a read error. The V and J genes are TRBV6-1 and TRBJ1-2, with D possibly matching TRBD1 (6 bases). This CDR3 region has 13 residues. Germline lookup yields CDR1 MNHNS and CDR2 SASEGT. CDR3 bases: TGTGCCAGCAGAGATGGGGGCTTGTATGGGTACACCTTC. This gives the protein CASRDGGLYGYTF.

This clonotype was seen at least ten times. The chain joins TRBV6-1 to TRBJ2-1, with a possible D match to TRBD2 (6 bases). The V end was cut by 7 bases, the J end by 16 bases, with 17 bases between. Germline V gives CDR1 MNHNS, CDR2 SASEGT. The CDR3 is made up of 11 amino acids. The CDR3 DNA follows: TGTGCCAGCACCGCCTCCGGGGGACCATTCTTC. Residues: CASTASGGPFF.

The chain employs TRBV7-9 and TRBJ2-7; 11 nucleotides line up with TRBD1. The J segment lost 10 bases and the V segment lost 3 bases, leaving 11 bases of the junction unmatched. The germline V gene has CDR1 SEHNR and CDR2 FQNEAQ (reference sequence). The CDR3 covers 15 residues. CDR3 nucleotide sequence: TGTGCCAGCAGCTTCCCGGGACAGGGGGTGCTAGATCAGTACTTC. It yields the protein CASSFPGQGVLDQYF.

This clonotype was detected many times. The chain recombines TRBV19 with TRBJ2-5; the D gene is possibly TRBD2 (7 bases). The germline gives CDR1 LNHDA, CDR2 SQIVND (reference sequence). The CDR3 extends over 14 amino acids. V was pared by 6 bases and J by 5 bases, with 16 bases between. The CDR3 coding sequence is TGTGCCAGTAGAGGGGGGGCAGGATCGGAGACCCAGTACTTC. This translates into CASRGGAGSETQYF.

With regard to this clonotype: At one end, the junction sequence differs from germline, possibly due to a read error. The chain employs TRBV7-2 and TRBJ2-7; TRBD2 matches 8 bases. The CDR3 consists of 15 residues. Germline assignment: CDR1 SGHTA and CDR2 FQGNSA. The CDR3 sequence: CANSPRSGSKGEQYF. Here the CDR3 DNA reads TGTGCCAACAGCCCGAGGAGCGGGAGTAAAGGCGAGCAGTACTTC.

There are many counts of this clonotype. The CDR3 is CASSPGNLGTQYF. The CDR3 DNA follows: TGTGCCAGCAGCCCTGGCAACTTGGGTACGCAGTATTTT. This chain joins TRBV7-6 and TRBJ2-3; no definite D call. V lost 5 bases to trimming and J lost 8 bases, with 14 bases between them. The CDR3 has 13 amino acids. In germline, CDR1 is SGHVS, CDR2 FNYEAQ.

This clonotype has a count of ten or more. The V gene is TRBV6-2 or TRBV6-3, the J gene TRBJ1-1; 9 nucleotides line up with TRBD1. Germline-derived CDR1 and CDR2 are MNHEY and SVGEGT. The CDR3 covers 15 residues. The ends lost 8 bases at V and 1 base at J; junction bases unmatched: 8. CDR3 DNA sequence: TGTGCCAGCCGCAGACAGGGGGGAAGGAACACTGAAGCTTTCTTT. Amino acids: CASRRQGGRNTEAFF.

This clonotype was detected only a few times. A much larger clone lies a single base off, so this may be a read error. The chain joins TRBV6-1 to TRBJ2-1; 11 positions agree with TRBD1. V trimming: 8 bases; J trimming: 6 bases; junction bases outside the gene matches: 9. The CDR3 contains 15 residues. Germline V gives CDR1 MNHNS, CDR2 SASEGT. The CDR3 bases are TGTGCCAGCGGCGCGGACAGGGGGCTTGGCAATGAGCAGTTCTTC. Protein product: CASGADRGLGNEQFF.

This clonotype was detected many times. This chain connects TRBV5-6 to TRBJ2-1, with D possibly TRBD2 on 5 matching bases. CDR3 length equals 14 residues. The ends were cut back, 7 bases at V and 9 bases at J, with 20 bases in the middle. Looked up from germline, CDR1 is SGHDT and CDR2 is YYEEEE. The CDR3 bases are TGTGCCAGCGGTCGACTACTCGGCCGCCCTGAGCAGTTCTTC. Translated: CASGRLLGRPEQFF.

There are many counts of this clonotype. The J gene is TRBJ2-3, the V gene TRBV12-3 or TRBV12-4; D is possibly TRBD2 (5 bases). Trimming took off 1 base at V and 0 bases at J, with 8 bases between the two ends. The CDR3 totals 15 residues. CDR3 loop: CASSLGLTSTDTQYF. The CDR3 nucleotides are TGTGCCAGCAGTTTAGGACTAACAAGCACAGATACGCAGTATTTT.

A word on this clonotype: A much larger clone differs by one base, so this may be a read error. This chain joins TRBV12-3 or TRBV12-4 and TRBJ2-1; TRBD2 aligns across 7 bases. The CDR3 loop spans 11 amino acids. CDR3 in amino acids: CASKKGGEHFF. The CDR3 coding sequence is TGTGCCAGCAAAAAGGGAGGGGAGCATTTCTTC.

This clonotype was detected once. Compared with germline, one end of the junction differs, possibly owing to a read error. The chain carries TRBV27 and TRBJ2-1; 8 bases map to TRBD2. The CDR3 runs 15 residues. Germline-derived CDR1 and CDR2 are MNHEY and SMNVEV (reference sequence). CDR3 amino acids: CASSLTSGYYNEQFF. The CDR3 coding sequence is TGTGCCAGCAGCTTAACTAGCGGATACTACAATGAGCAGTTCTTT.

The chain joins TRBV5-6 to TRBJ2-5; 9 bases line up with TRBD1. This CDR3 contains 16 residues. The V gene's germline CDR1 is SGHDT and CDR2 YYEEEE. Trimming removed 0 bases from V and 0 bases from J; junction bases left unmatched: 3. Here the CDR3 reads CASSLGTGANQETQYF. DNA for the CDR3: TGTGCCAGCAGCTTGGGGACAGGGGCTAACCAAGAGACCCAGTACTTC. Full variable domain (remainder filled in from reference TRBV5-6 and TRBJ2-5): DAGVTQSPTHLIKTRGQQVTLRCSPKSGHDTVSWYQQALGQGPQFIFQYYEEEERQRGNFPDRFSGHQFPNYSSELNVNALLLGDSALYLCASSLGTGANQETQYFGPGTRLLVL.

As regards this clonotype: A read error may be the cause here, since a much bigger clone is one base away. The chain employs TRBV29-1 and TRBJ2-3; unclear D gene. This CDR3 region has 12 residues. Germline CDR1 SQVTM, CDR2 ANQGSEA. The ends were cut back, 7 bases at V and 11 bases at J, with 19 bases in the middle. The CDR3 DNA reads TGCAGCGCCTTGAATGGCTACCTCTGGCAGTATTTT. It codes for CSALNGYLWQYF.

J is TRBJ1-1 and V is TRBV7-6, with a weak D call TRBD1 (5 bases). Germline CDR1 SGHVS, CDR2 FNYEAQ. V was cut by 10 bases and J by 3 bases, with 33 bases left in between. There are 19 residues in the CDR3. Here the CDR3 DNA reads TGTGCCATTAGCTTAGAAGGGGACGGCTCGACACCTGTGGACACTGAAGCTTTCTTT. Translating gives CAISLEGDGSTPVDTEAFF.

In its sample, this clonotype was seen many times. V and J are TRBV6-6 and TRBJ2-1; D not resolved. CDR3 length equals 13 residues. CDR1 and CDR2 (germline): MNHNY, SVGAGI (reference sequence). The V gene lost 0 bases and the J gene lost 9 bases, with 9 bases spanning the gap. The CDR3 spells CASSYSGSGEQFF. In nucleotides, the CDR3 is TGTGCCAGCAGTTACTCTGGTTCTGGTGAGCAGTTCTTC.

Comments on this clonotype: The limits of the CDR3 on the DNA are not certain, so only TCRdb's listed CDR3 is given. The V and J genes are TRBV11-2 and TRBJ2-1; the table's D call TRBD2 went unverified against the DNA. The CDR3 adds up to 22 amino acids, both ends counted. From germline, CDR1 is SGHAT and CDR2 FQNNGV. This CDR3 is CASSFYICSARRLAGGTNEQFF.

This clonotype has a count of ten or more. This chain links TRBV18 with TRBJ2-2; D gene uncertain. Germline CDR1 KGHSH, CDR2 LQKENI. V lost 4 bases and J 1 base, leaving 13 bases between the germline ends. The CDR3 has 16 residues. The chain's CDR3 is CASSLNDPRNTGELFF. The CDR3 bases are TGTGCCAGCTCACTGAATGACCCGCGGAACACCGGGGAGCTGTTTTTT.

This clonotype was detected ten times or more. The chain combines TRBV7-2 with TRBJ2-3; 7 bases agree with TRBD1. The trim removed 4 bases at V and 4 bases at J, leaving 8 bases unmatched. The germline V gene encodes CDR1 SGHTA and CDR2 FQGNSA. The CDR3 covers 15 residues. CDR3 DNA sequence: TGTGCCAGCAGCTCGATTGCCCAGGGGGCAGATACGCAGTATTTT. It is translated as CASSSIAQGADTQYF.

This clonotype has a count of ten or more. The V gene is TRBV4-1, the J gene TRBJ1-3; no firm D call. Germline-derived CDR1 and CDR2 are MGHRA and YSYEKL. CDR3 length equals 14 residues. V was trimmed by 3 bases and J by 12 bases, leaving 18 bases between them. CDR3 sequence: CASSHSGDGNHIYF. The CDR3 nucleotides read TGCGCCAGCAGCCATTCCGGAGATGGGAATCACATATATTTT.

In this sample, this clonotype turned up many times. The chain joins TRBV12-3 or TRBV12-4 to TRBJ2-3, with 8 bases aligning to TRBD2. J lost 2 bases, V lost 6 bases, and 10 bases had no gene match. This CDR3 contains 16 residues. CDR3 amino acids: CASRRGAGVHTDTQYF. For the CDR3, the DNA is TGTGCCAGCAGACGAGGAGCGGGAGTGCACACAGATACGCAGTATTTT.

Notes on this clonotype: One end of the junction varies from germline; a read error may be responsible. The chain carries TRBV20-1 and TRBJ1-5; weak D call: TRBD1 (6 bases). CDR3 length: 14 amino acids. The germline CDR1 and CDR2 sequences are DFQATT and SNEGSKA (reference sequence). The CDR3 DNA follows: TGCATTGCTAGAGATCGACAGGTCAATCATCCCCAGCATTTT. This translates into CIARDRQVNHPQHF.

The table lists this clonotype with many counts. The rearrangement links TRBV15 to TRBJ2-3, with D perhaps matching TRBD2 (6 bases). Germline V gives CDR1 LNHNV, CDR2 YYDKDF (reference sequence). This CDR3 is built from 17 residues. The V end was cut by 0 bases, the J end by 0 bases, with 13 bases between. CDR3 nucleotides: TGTGCCACCAGCAGAGATAGGAGGGGTCCTAGCACAGATACGCAGTATTTT. It translates to CATSRDRRGPSTDTQYF. The full variable domain, with the rest looked up from reference TRBV15 and TRBJ2-3, is DAMVIQNPRYQVTQFGKPVTLSCSQTLNHNVMYWYQQKSSQAPKLLFHYYDKDFNNEADTPDNFQSRRPNTSFCFLDIRSPGLGDTAMYLCATSRDRRGPSTDTQYFGPGTRLTVL.

About this clonotype: A read error may explain this, as a much larger clone is one base away. The rearrangement links TRBV18 to TRBJ2-3; D might be TRBD1 or TRBD2, each matching 5 bases. Trimming took off 1 base at V and 1 base at J, with 12 bases between the two ends. The germline CDR1 and CDR2 sequences are KGHSH and LQKENI. This CDR3 contains 16 residues. The CDR3 spells CASSPLRGAGTDTQYF. The CDR3 DNA is TGTGCCAGCTCACCACTTCGAGGGGCGGGCACAGATACGCAGTATTTT.